The 23 T cell receptor beta chains below all came from one sample that was sequenced in a study of blood T cell repertoires in COVID-19 (dated by TCRdb to the early 2020s). The library was built by means of the immunoSEQ multiplex PCR assay. TCRdb limited this immuneACCESS table to in-frame rearrangements with V and J called. A share of clones is missing; checked studies link under half to unresolved V genes, and the rest is unexplained. The sample table contains a few hundred thousand clones; only one count was recorded for approximately 85% of them. The ten largest clones take up about 6.2% of the sample. Sequencing was performed on PBMCs or T cells enriched from blood (not recorded which). All receptors come from a woman in her 50s who had been exposed to COVID-19.

The V call is TRBV19, the J call TRBJ2-2, with TRBD2 matching 12 bases. The CDR3 is 18 amino acids. V trimming: 6 bases; J trimming: 1 base; junction bases outside the gene matches: 9. Germline assignment: CDR1 LNHDA and CDR2 SQIVND (reference sequence). CDR3 nucleotide sequence: TGTGCCAGTAGGGGGGGGACTAGCGGGCCTTTGAACACCGGGGAGCTGTTTTTT. Translation gives CASRGGTSGPLNTGELFF.

The chain links TRBV18 to TRBJ2-2; D unresolved. CDR1 and CDR2 (germline): KGHSH, LQKENI. Between the trimmed V and J ends, which lost 1 base and 3 bases, there was a span of 9 bases. The CDR3 length is 15 residues. This CDR3 reads CASSPLGVDTGELFF. The CDR3 coding sequence is TGTGCCAGCTCACCACTAGGAGTGGACACCGGGGAGCTGTTTTTT.

The chain carries TRBV30 and TRBJ1-5; D remains ambiguous. Trimming shortened V by 1 base and J by 0 bases, and 10 bases separated the two germline ends. CDR3 size: 15 residues. Germline lookup yields CDR1 GTSNPN and CDR2 SVGIG (reference sequence). The chain's CDR3 is CAWSGGQLSNQPQHF. In DNA form, the CDR3 reads TGTGCCTGGAGTGGCGGGCAGCTTAGCAATCAGCCCCAGCATTTT. The variable domain in full, completed from reference TRBV30 and TRBJ1-5, reads SQTIHQWPATLVQPVGSPLSLECTVEGTSNPNLYWYRQAAGRGLQLLFYSVGIGQISSEVPQNLSASRPQDRQFILSSKKLLLSDSGFYLCAWSGGQLSNQPQHFGDGTRLSIL.

The chain carries TRBV24-1 and TRBJ1-5; 7 bases are a match to TRBD1. The CDR3 is made up of 16 amino acids. V shed 2 bases, J shed 7 bases, and the junction held 10 bases outside the gene matches. The germline gives CDR1 KGHDR, CDR2 SFDVKD. The CDR3 sequence is CATSDSGQGEGQPQHF. CDR3 DNA: TGTGCCACCAGTGATTCTGGCCAGGGGGAAGGGCAGCCCCAGCATTTT.

The chain links TRBV18 to TRBJ1-4; D is unresolved. Germline CDR1 is KGHSH and CDR2 is LQKENI. Trimming stripped 5 bases from V and 7 bases from J, with 8 bases between. This CDR3 spans 12 amino acids. The CDR3 DNA reads TGTGCCAGCTCATCGAGCCCTGAAAAACTGTTTTTT. Protein sequence: CASSSSPEKLFF.

The V gene is TRBV27, the J gene TRBJ1-2; tentative D call: TRBD1 (6 bases). Germline CDR1 and CDR2: MNHEY and SMNVEV (reference sequence). This CDR3 region has 17 residues. Trimming shortened V by 6 bases and J by 5 bases, and 25 bases separated the two germline ends. This CDR3 is CASSAQRGHPGMYGYTF. CDR3 DNA sequence: TGTGCCAGCAGCGCTCAACGGGGACATCCCGGAATGTATGGCTACACCTTC.

V usage is TRBV19 and J usage is TRBJ1-3; D is undetermined. The CDR3 runs to 16 residues. The germline V gene has CDR1 LNHDA and CDR2 SQIVND (reference sequence). Between the trimmed V and J ends, which lost 0 bases and 0 bases, there was a span of 9 bases. CDR3 in amino acids: CASSIDLQFSGNTIYF. CDR3 nucleotide sequence: TGTGCCAGTAGTATAGATCTACAGTTCTCTGGAAACACCATATATTTT.

The CDR3 loop reads CASRRDRGQAFF. In DNA, the CDR3 is TGTGCCAGCCGAAGGGACAGGGGGCAAGCTTTCTTT. The chain joins TRBV2 to TRBJ1-1; 12 bases agree with TRBD1. Losses at the gene ends were 8 bases for V and 9 bases for J; bases not matched to a gene: 4. This CDR3 has 12 amino acids. The germline gives CDR1 SNHLY, CDR2 FYNNEI.

The chain couples TRBV19 to TRBJ1-6, with no clear D. With 5 bases removed from V and 9 bases from J, the gap between germline ends came to 11 bases. This CDR3 comprises 13 residues. The germline V gene encodes CDR1 LNHDA and CDR2 SQIVND (reference sequence). CDR3 DNA sequence: TGTGCCAGTAGTTTCGGGGTAGGTTCACCCCTCCACTTT. Translated: CASSFGVGSPLHF.

The V gene is TRBV9, the J gene TRBJ1-1, with 11 positions matching TRBD1. Trimming took 3 bases from V and 0 from J; bases not matched to a gene: 4. This CDR3 region has 16 residues. Germline V gene lookup returns CDR1 SGDLS and CDR2 YYNGEE. The DNA for the CDR3 is TGTGCCAGCAGCGCTCGGACAGGGGGCATGAACACTGAAGCTTTCTTT. It yields the protein CASSARTGGMNTEAFF.

The chain has TRBV11-2 and TRBJ1-1; 8 bases align to TRBD1. Losses at the gene ends were 7 bases for V and 2 bases for J; bases not matched to a gene: 12. The CDR3 loop spans 16 amino acids. Germline lookup yields CDR1 SGHAT and CDR2 FQNNGV. CDR3 in amino acids: CASTSRGQFRNTEAFF. The CDR3 DNA reads TGTGCCAGCACCTCCAGGGGGCAGTTTCGAAACACTGAAGCTTTCTTT.

The chain recombines TRBV5-6 with TRBJ1-2; no clear D gene. Trimming shortened V by 3 bases and J by 7 bases, and 10 bases separated the two germline ends. This CDR3 contains 12 residues. The germline V gene encodes CDR1 SGHDT and CDR2 YYEEEE. The CDR3 sequence is CASSYSQTGYTF. The CDR3 bases are TGTGCCAGCAGCTACAGTCAGACTGGCTACACCTTC.

This clone was seen only a few times. The rearrangement joins TRBV12-3 or TRBV12-4 to TRBJ1-1; D uncertain. Trimming left V 1 base short and J 7 bases short, with 10 bases between. This CDR3 has 13 residues. This CDR3 reads CASSLGGKGEAFF. The CDR3 region has the DNA TGTGCCAGCAGTTTAGGCGGGAAGGGTGAAGCTTTCTTT.

For the CDR3, the DNA is TGTGCCAGCAGCCTCTCCCCGAACACTGAAGCTTTCTTT. Its translation: CASSLSPNTEAFF. This chain joins TRBV11-3 and TRBJ1-1, with D unclear. V was shortened by 5 bases and J by 1 base, with 8 bases between the two germline ends. The CDR3 has 13 amino acids. Germline V CDR1 and CDR2: SGHNT, YENEEA.

This rearrangement joins TRBV18 to TRBJ2-3, with 9 bases identical to TRBD2. In germline, CDR1 is KGHSH, CDR2 LQKENI. This CDR3 has 17 amino acids. The V and J ends lost 4 bases and 1 base, in that order; junction bases with no gene match: 9. The DNA of the CDR3 is TGTGCCAGCTCACAAACCGCGGGAGGGACTGGCACAGATACGCAGTATTTT. Protein: CASSQTAGGTGTDTQYF.

This sequence joins TRBV5-1 and TRBJ1-5; TRBD1 might be the D (5 bases). Germline V gene data show CDR1 as SGHRS and CDR2 as YFSETQ. V was shortened by 0 bases and J by 1 base, with 8 bases between the two germline ends. CDR3 length equals 15 residues. The CDR3 region is CASSLAGGSNQPQHF. The CDR3 nucleotides read TGCGCCAGCAGCTTGGCCGGGGGAAGCAATCAGCCCCAGCATTTT.

The chain has TRBV5-1 and TRBJ1-4; D may be TRBD1 (6 bases). V gave up 0 bases and J gave up 7 bases, with 13 bases separating them. This CDR3 is built from 15 residues. Germline V CDR1 and CDR2: SGHRS, YFSETQ. CDR3 DNA: TGCGCCAGCAGCTTGGGAACTACAGGGAGTGAAAAACTGTTTTTT. It is translated as CASSLGTTGSEKLFF.

Comment on this clone: The sample has other DNA sequences that encode this CDR3 too. The chain couples TRBV6-1 to TRBJ2-2, with D unresolved. Trimming left V 2 bases short and J 3 bases short, with 4 bases between. Germline lookup yields CDR1 MNHNS and CDR2 SASEGT. The length of the CDR3 is 13 residues. CDR3 nucleotides: TGTGCCAGCAGTGAATCAGACACCGGGGAGCTGTTTTTT. Amino acids: CASSESDTGELFF.

J is TRBJ1-1 and V is TRBV29-1; D is perhaps TRBD1 (6 bases). In germline, CDR1 is SQVTM, CDR2 ANQGSEA. The length of the CDR3 is 13 residues. The V and J ends lost 7 bases and 1 base respectively, with 13 bases between them. The CDR3 reads CSALRQANTEAFF. The CDR3 coding sequence is TGCAGCGCACTGAGACAGGCGAACACTGAAGCTTTCTTT. Using reference TRBV29-1 and TRBJ1-1 for the parts outside the CDR3, the full variable domain is SAVISQKPSRDICQRGTSLTIQCQVDSQVTMMFWYRQQPGQSLTLIATANQGSEATYESGFVIDKFPISRPNLTFSTLTVSNMSPEDSSIYLCSALRQANTEAFFGQGTRLTVV.

This clone was found a few times. The chain employs TRBV2 and TRBJ2-7, with TRBD2 as a possible D gene (5 bases). The V gene lost 8 bases and the J gene lost 3 bases, with 11 bases spanning the gap. The CDR3 has 12 amino acids. In germline, CDR1 is SNHLY, CDR2 FYNNEI. CDR3 protein: CASGLFSYEQYF. The CDR3 coding sequence is TGTGCCAGCGGACTCTTCAGCTACGAGCAGTACTTC.

This sequence joins TRBV5-1 and TRBJ2-2, with 7 bases lining up with TRBD2. The CDR3 runs to 19 residues. V was pared by 4 bases and J by 0 bases, with 15 bases of the junction left unmatched. Germline V gives CDR1 SGHRS, CDR2 YFSETQ. The CDR3 DNA reads as TGCGCCAGCAGCCTGTCTGGGTCCGTGCGGGGGTCGAACACCGGGGAGCTGTTTTTT. Its protein is CASSLSGSVRGSNTGELFF.

This chain links TRBV7-9 with TRBJ2-7, with D possibly TRBD1 on 5 matching bases. In germline, CDR1 is SEHNR, CDR2 FQNEAQ (reference sequence). The CDR3 sequence is 12 residues long. V was shortened by 5 bases and J by 4 bases, with 9 bases between the two germline ends. The CDR3 loop is CASSRQSYEQYF. CDR3 coding DNA: TGTGCCAGCAGCCGACAGTCTTACGAGCAGTACTTC.

This clone showed up just once. The chain links TRBV19 to TRBJ1-2; D gene ambiguous. V lost 1 base to trimming and J lost 4 bases, with 4 bases between them. The CDR3 has 12 residues. Germline values: CDR1 LNHDA, CDR2 SQIVND (reference sequence). CDR3 bases: TGTGCCAGTAGTATAGCGTCCTATGGCTACACCTTC. It is translated as CASSIASYGYTF.